These T cell receptor beta chains were read from a single sample in a study of CXCR4 blockade with PD-1 therapy in pancreatic cancer. The protocol was immunoSEQ multiplex PCR, while the TCRdb copy is restricted to in-frame clones and leaves out a portion. Found here are thousands of clones, roughly two fifths of them singletons; the top ten hold roughly a sixth. Material: tumor tissue. The receptors stem from a human donor with pancreatic ductal adenocarcinoma. The conserved cysteine and the conserved F or W are not part of the CDR3 here.

V gene	CDR3 length	J gene	CDR3 protein
TRBV19	13	TRBJ2-3	ASSPSGWATDTQY
TRBV10-3	12	TRBJ2-3	AISDERGIDTQY
TRBV9	11	TRBJ2-7	ASSVDSSYEQY
TRBV6-8	10	TRBJ2-5	ASSYSSETQY
TRBV25-1	14	TRBJ2-7	ASRGWREGRGYEQY
TRBV12-5	14	TRBJ2-1	ASGPGTSGGAGEQF
TRBV7-4	11	TRBJ2-2	ASTVTPGGELF
TRBV19	14	TRBJ2-3	ASSITRGTFTDTQY
TRBV11-3	12	TRBJ1-4	ASSKQASNEKLF
TRBV1	12	TRBJ1-1	ASSQDYWNTEAF
TRBV4-1	12	TRBJ1-3	ASSQDRVVNTIY